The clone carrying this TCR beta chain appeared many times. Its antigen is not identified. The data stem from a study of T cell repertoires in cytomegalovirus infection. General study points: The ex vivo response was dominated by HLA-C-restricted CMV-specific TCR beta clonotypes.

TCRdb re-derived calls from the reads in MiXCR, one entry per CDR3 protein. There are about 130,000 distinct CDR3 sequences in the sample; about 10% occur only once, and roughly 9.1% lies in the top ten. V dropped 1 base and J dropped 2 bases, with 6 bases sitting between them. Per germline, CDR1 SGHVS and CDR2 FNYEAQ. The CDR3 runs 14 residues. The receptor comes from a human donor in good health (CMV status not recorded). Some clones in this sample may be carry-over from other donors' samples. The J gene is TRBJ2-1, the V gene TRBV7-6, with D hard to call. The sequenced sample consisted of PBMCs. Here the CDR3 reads CASSLVGTYNEQFF. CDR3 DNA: TGTGCCAGCAGCTTAGTTGGGACCTACAATGAGCAGTTCTTC. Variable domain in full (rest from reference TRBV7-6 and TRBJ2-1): GAGVSQSPRYKVTKRGQDVALRCDPISGHVSLYWYRQALGQGPEFLTYFNYEAQQDKSGLPNDRFSAERPEGSISTLTIQRTEQRDSAMYRCASSLVGTYNEQFFGPGTRLTVL.